This is a list of T cell receptor beta chains from one sample in a study of identifying expanded T cells in peripheral blood. The method was immunoSEQ multiplex PCR; TCRdb's version includes in-frame clones alone and lacks a portion of them. The sample includes approximately 90,000 clones, around 88% seen only once; the top ten take roughly 5.5%. Source material: blood. These receptors were obtained from a person aged 18 to 75 in good health. Each CDR3 is given with its conserved first and last residue.

V gene	J gene	CDR3 protein
TRBV10-3	TRBJ2-3	CAISDADAITDTQYF
TRBV12-2	TRBJ1-2	CASRLGFSYGYTF
TRBV19	TRBJ2-1	CASSIDAFGEQFF
TRBV5-1	TRBJ2-2	CASQSSRGTGELFF
TRBV7-2	TRBJ1-5	CASSPMEGLDGNQPQHF
TRBV6-5	TRBJ1-5	CASSPATPSQPQHF
TRBV6-5	TRBJ2-1	CASTLDRGRGEQFF
TRBV6-5	TRBJ1-1	CASSRNRGLTEAFF
TRBV5-1	TRBJ2-6	CASSWTDTGSGANVLTF
TRBV27	TRBJ1-1	CASSLWEGETEAFF
TRBV5-1	TRBJ1-1	CVSSSANMNTEAFF
TRBV5-1	TRBJ2-5	CASSLAGTVNAETQYF
TRBV5-4	TRBJ2-7	CASSISGDQYYEQYF
TRBV5-4	TRBJ1-2	CASSSLEPGYTF
TRBV30	TRBJ2-2	CAWSRDSNAGELFF
TRBV19	TRBJ1-5	CASSIDLGNPGQPQHF
TRBV6-5	TRBJ2-3	CASSYDLVARGYTQYF
TRBV7-9	TRBJ2-3	CASSTGLAGTDTQYF
TRBV27	TRBJ1-4	CASSDRGQHSATNEKLFF
TRBV4-3	TRBJ2-3	CASSQDRQGDYTQYF
TRBV5-1	TRBJ1-1	CASSLGATGAGNTEAFF
TRBV18	TRBJ1-5	CASSPRVAEPQHF
TRBV29-1	TRBJ1-2	CSVFSDGYTF
TRBV2	TRBJ2-4	CASLNLGEGVDF
TRBV7-2	TRBJ2-1	CASNSPPVNEQFF
TRBV5-6	TRBJ1-5	CASSADRDQPQHF
TRBV30	TRBJ1-3	CAWKTGATIYF
TRBV5-5	TRBJ1-2	CASSLWTGITYGYTF
TRBV27	TRBJ2-5	CASSFTAAQETQYF
TRBV7-2	TRBJ2-3	CASRVRGSTDTQYF
TRBV7-6	TRBJ2-1	CASSTGPTDNEQFF
TRBV9	TRBJ2-5	CASSVGQLQETQYF
TRBV2	TRBJ1-1	CASKVGTEAFF
TRBV27	TRBJ1-6	CASSLWYNRANSPLHF
TRBV7-2	TRBJ1-1	CASSLGSSTEAFF
TRBV7-9	TRBJ1-3	CASSFGDRTIYF